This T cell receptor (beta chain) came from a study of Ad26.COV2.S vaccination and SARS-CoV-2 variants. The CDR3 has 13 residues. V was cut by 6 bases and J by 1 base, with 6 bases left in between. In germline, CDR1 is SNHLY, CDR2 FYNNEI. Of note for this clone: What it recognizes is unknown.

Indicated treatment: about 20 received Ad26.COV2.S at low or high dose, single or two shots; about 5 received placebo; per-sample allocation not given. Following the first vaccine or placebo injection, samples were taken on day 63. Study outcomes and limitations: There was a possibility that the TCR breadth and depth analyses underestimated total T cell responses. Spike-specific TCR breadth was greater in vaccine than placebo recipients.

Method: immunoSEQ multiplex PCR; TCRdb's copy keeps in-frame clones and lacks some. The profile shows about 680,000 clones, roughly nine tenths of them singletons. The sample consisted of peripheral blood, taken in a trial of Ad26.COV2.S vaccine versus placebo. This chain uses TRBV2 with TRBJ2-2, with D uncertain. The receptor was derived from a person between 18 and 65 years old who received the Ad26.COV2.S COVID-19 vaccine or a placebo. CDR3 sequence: CASRLGNTGELFF. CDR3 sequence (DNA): TGTGCCAGCAGATTGGGGAACACCGGGGAGCTGTTTTTT.